These 14 T cell receptor beta chains were sequenced from one sample in a study of CXCR3-negative and CXCR3-positive naive CD8 T cells (dated by TCRdb to the late 2010s). This sample was sequenced with a NextSeq 550. The Human TCR Profiling Kit (MiLaboratory) was used to make UMI-labeled 5' RACE TRB cDNA libraries. TCRdb reanalyzed the reads, keeping one entry per CDR3 protein sequence and omitting DNA. The sample table on file contains 130,000 or so distinct CDR3 sequences. Clones ranked in the top ten supply 0.45% to 0.55% of the sample. Material for sequencing was naive CXCR3- CD8+ T cells from blood. The meaning of the sample's cell subset or site label: CD45RO-CCR7+CD27+CD95- naive CD8+ T cells lacking CXCR3 (TNR3-). The receptors come from a human donor in good health. Some clones in this sample may be carry-over from other donors' samples.

V gene TRBV7-8 combines with J gene TRBJ2-2; TCRdb picks TRBD1, but there is no DNA to check that call. The CDR3 length is 16 residues. CDR1 and CDR2 (germline): SGHVS, FQNEAQ. CDR3 loop: CASRPMGQGYTGELFF.

The chain carries TRBV29-1 and TRBJ2-7; TCRdb gives TRBD1 as the D gene, but with no DNA this cannot be confirmed. Germline-derived CDR1 and CDR2 are SQVTM and ANQGSEA. The CDR3 totals 14 residues. This chain's CDR3 is CRVTLGGGEAEQYF.

The chain combines TRBV29-1 with TRBJ2-1; the D gene TCRdb calls, TRBD1, cannot be checked with no DNA. This CDR3 has 14 residues. From germline, CDR1 is SQVTM and CDR2 ANQGSEA. The CDR3 is CSGEAGVSYNEQFF.

This chain joins TRBV12-3 or TRBV12-4 and TRBJ1-1. The CDR3 has 14 residues. The CDR3 region is CASSFAGGDTEAFF.

This chain uses TRBV28 with TRBJ2-5. Germline CDR1 and CDR2: MDHEN and SYDVKM. This CDR3 region has 12 residues. CDR3 loop: CASSLAWETQYF.

The gene calls are TRBV7-9 and TRBJ2-7; TCRdb indicates TRBD2, and absent DNA this call remains unverified. This CDR3 has 16 amino acids. Germline assignment: CDR1 SEHNR and CDR2 FQNEAQ (reference sequence). CDR3 in amino acids: CASSLPTSGSSYEQYF.

V usage is TRBV9 and J usage is TRBJ2-7. The CDR3 is 14 amino acids. Germline-derived CDR1 and CDR2 are SGDLS and YYNGEE. The chain's CDR3 is CASSASGGLYEQYF.

The chain recombines TRBV29-1 with TRBJ2-1; as DNA is missing, the TRBD1 call by TCRdb cannot be tested. Germline CDR1 and CDR2: SQVTM and ANQGSEA. This CDR3 has 12 residues. CDR3 region: CSVTGPQGEQFF.

The V gene is TRBV6-5, the J gene TRBJ1-4. Looked up from germline, CDR1 is MNHEY and CDR2 is SVGAGI. The CDR3 spans 15 residues. CDR3 residues: CASSYFGGSVEKLFF.

J is TRBJ2-3 and V is TRBV28; TCRdb designates TRBD2, a call that cannot be tested without DNA. Germline V gene sequence: CDR1 MDHEN, CDR2 SYDVKM. The CDR3 runs 17 residues. The CDR3 reads CASTAARIRLSTDTQYF.

The chain couples TRBV7-9 to TRBJ2-7; the TCRdb call, TRBD2, lacks DNA for checking. The germline CDR1 and CDR2 sequences are SEHNR and FQNEAQ (reference sequence). This CDR3 has 17 residues. CDR3 region: CASSYGLAGGSSYEQYF. Full variable domain (remainder filled in from reference TRBV7-9 and TRBJ2-7): DTGVSQNPRHKITKRGQNVTFRCDPISEHNRLYWYRQTLGQGPEFLTYFQNEAQLEKSRLLSDRFSAERPKGSFSTLEIQRTEQGDSAMYLCASSYGLAGGSSYEQYFGPGTRLTVT.

J is TRBJ2-2 and V is TRBV4-3; the TRBD1 assignment by TCRdb is unverifiable without DNA. The germline gives CDR1 LGHNA, CDR2 YSLEER. This CDR3 contains 18 residues. This CDR3 is CASSQEGIAGVNTGELFF.

The chain links TRBV5-1 to TRBJ2-3. Germline lookup yields CDR1 SGHRS and CDR2 YFSETQ. The CDR3 is made up of 15 amino acids. CDR3: CASSPLGPNVDTQYF.

This chain connects TRBV6-1 to TRBJ2-3; TCRdb outputs TRBD2, but without DNA this stays unchecked. The length of the CDR3 is 15 residues. Germline CDR1 and CDR2: MNHNS and SASEGT. This chain's CDR3 is CASSEQRGGTDTQYF.